These 25 T cell receptor beta chains were all obtained from the same sample, sequenced in a study of T cell repertoires in cytomegalovirus infection. TCRdb re-called the reads with MiXCR, one entry per CDR3 protein. The sample carries around 450,000 distinct CDR3 sequences, around 11% recorded once. Sequencing used PBMCs. Every receptor here comes from a human donor in good health (CMV status not recorded). Some clones in this sample may be carry-over from other donors' samples.

The genes are TRBV2 and TRBJ1-1; D possibly corresponds to TRBD1 (6 bases). V gave up 7 bases and J gave up 1 base, with 13 bases separating them. CDR3 length: 14 amino acids. CDR1 and CDR2 (germline): SNHLY, FYNNEI. The CDR3 loop is CASTSDRKNTEAFF. The DNA of the CDR3 is TGTGCCAGCACCTCGGACAGAAAGAACACTGAAGCTTTCTTT.

V is TRBV20-1 and J is TRBJ1-2, with a weak D call TRBD1 (6 bases). Germline V lookup: CDR1 DFQATT, CDR2 SNEGSKA (reference sequence). CDR3 length: 13 amino acids. Trimming stripped 5 bases from V and 1 base from J, with 11 bases between. CDR3 coding DNA: TGCAGTGCTGCCCTCAGGGGTAACTATGGCTACACCTTC. It specifies CSAALRGNYGYTF.

This clonotype was seen many times. The genes are TRBV6-1 and TRBJ1-5; D remains unclear. The CDR3 length is 14 residues. The V gene lost 1 base and the J gene lost 4 bases, with 8 bases spanning the gap. Germline assignment: CDR1 MNHNS and CDR2 SASEGT. The CDR3 loop reads CASSEGVRNQPQHF. The CDR3 DNA follows: TGTGCCAGCAGTGAAGGGGTCCGGAATCAGCCCCAGCATTTT.

The chain combines TRBV9 with TRBJ2-5; the D gene could be TRBD1 or TRBD2 (6 bases each). This CDR3 is built from 18 residues. Germline values: CDR1 SGDLS, CDR2 YYNGEE. Deletions cut 0 bases from V and 5 bases from J, with 23 bases between. In nucleotides, the CDR3 is TGTGCCAGCAGCGTAGGGGTGAGGACAGCACGAGGAGGGGAGACCCAGTACTTC. Encoded protein: CASSVGVRTARGGETQYF.

This clonotype was counted only a few times. The V and J genes are TRBV10-3 and TRBJ2-5; 7 bases map to TRBD2. Per germline, CDR1 ENHRY and CDR2 SYGVKD. V shed 3 bases, J shed 3 bases, and the junction held 4 bases outside the gene matches. The CDR3 covers 14 residues. The CDR3 sequence is CAISDVGTKETQYF. The CDR3 DNA sequence: TGTGCCATCAGTGATGTCGGGACTAAAGAGACCCAGTACTTC.

This clonotype was seen many times. V gene TRBV20-1 combines with J gene TRBJ1-3; a weak D match, TRBD1 (5 bases). The CDR3 loop spans 14 amino acids. Germline V gene sequence: CDR1 DFQATT, CDR2 SNEGSKA (reference sequence). V lost 5 bases to trimming and J lost 0 bases, with 11 bases between them. The CDR3 nucleotides are TGCAGTGCTGCCCGGGACGTCTCTGGAAACACCATATATTTT. Amino acids: CSAARDVSGNTIYF.

There are many counts of this clonotype. The V gene is TRBV10-3, the J gene TRBJ1-2; TRBD1 agrees at 8 bases. This CDR3 has 15 residues. The ends lost 1 base at V and 4 bases at J; junction bases unmatched: 5. Germline CDR1 reads ENHRY; CDR2 reads SYGVKD. CDR3 bases: TGTGCCATCAGTGAGTACACAGGGGGGCTCTATGGCTACACCTTC. This encodes CAISEYTGGLYGYTF.

This clonotype appeared a few times. The chain has TRBV3-1 and TRBJ2-1, with a tentative D call TRBD2 (7 bases). The CDR3 runs 16 residues. The V end lost 3 bases, the J end lost 3 bases, and 15 bases lay between the germline ends. Germline assignment: CDR1 LGHDT and CDR2 YNNKEL (reference sequence). The CDR3 is CASSQGGGGRYNEQFF. In DNA, the CDR3 is TGTGCCAGCAGCCAGGGGGGGGGGGGCCGCTACAATGAGCAGTTCTTC.

This clonotype was seen ten or more times. The rearrangement links TRBV7-8 to TRBJ2-2; 10 positions agree with TRBD1. The ends lost 4 bases at V and 6 bases at J; junction bases unmatched: 8. Germline V gene lookup returns CDR1 SGHVS and CDR2 FQNEAQ. The CDR3 contains 16 residues. CDR3 residues: CASSSTGQGSSGELFF. The CDR3, as DNA: TGTGCCAGCAGCTCTACGGGACAGGGGTCTTCCGGGGAGCTGTTTTTT.

This clonotype was counted ten times or more. V gene TRBV19 combines with J gene TRBJ1-1; D gene unclear. The V and J ends lost 7 bases and 1 base respectively, with 19 bases between them. The germline CDR1 and CDR2 sequences are LNHDA and SQIVND (reference sequence). The length of the CDR3 is 16 residues. In DNA, the CDR3 is TGTGCCAGTACTAAAGGTCCGATACGGCGGAACACTGAAGCTTTCTTT. Translating it yields CASTKGPIRRNTEAFF.

In its sample, this clonotype was seen a few times. V is TRBV18 and J is TRBJ1-1; D unclear. V was pared by 6 bases and J by 3 bases, with 14 bases between. The CDR3 consists of 14 residues. From germline, CDR1 is KGHSH and CDR2 LQKENI. Here the CDR3 DNA reads TGTGCCAGCTCCATAGACGTTTATGACACTGAAGCTTTCTTT. Translated: CASSIDVYDTEAFF.

The chain combines TRBV29-1 with TRBJ2-7, with D uncertain. V was trimmed by 4 bases and J by 4 bases, leaving 8 bases between them. CDR1 and CDR2 from the germline V gene are SQVTM and ANQGSEA. The CDR3 runs to 11 residues. CDR3 sequence: CSVVVGYEQYF. For the CDR3, the DNA is TGCAGCGTTGTGGTGGGATACGAGCAGTACTTC.

Only a few counts were recorded for this clonotype. This chain uses TRBV19 with TRBJ1-4; 7 bases fit TRBD1. CDR3 length: 16 residues. V gave up 6 bases and J gave up 7 bases; unmatched junction bases: 14. Germline CDR1 LNHDA, CDR2 SQIVND (reference sequence). This CDR3 is CASSTDRRPLGEKLFF. CDR3 sequence (DNA): TGTGCCAGTAGCACGGACAGGAGGCCCTTGGGTGAAAAACTGTTTTTT.

This clonotype was recorded at least ten times. The chain combines TRBV15 with TRBJ2-1, with 11 bases matching TRBD2. The CDR3 runs 15 residues. The V segment lost 2 bases and the J segment 6 bases; nucleotides outside the gene matches: 3. Per germline, CDR1 LNHNV and CDR2 YYDKDF (reference sequence). The CDR3 sequence: CATSRLAGGGNEQFF. The CDR3 bases are TGTGCCACCAGCAGACTAGCGGGAGGTGGCAATGAGCAGTTCTTC.

This clonotype has a count of ten or more. The genes are TRBV6-1 and TRBJ2-7; 7 positions match TRBD2. This CDR3 comprises 13 residues. Germline CDR1 reads MNHNS; CDR2 reads SASEGT. The junction had 7 bases not matched to a gene; V was cut back by 6 bases and J by 5 bases. The CDR3 DNA reads as TGTGCCAGCAGATCTGCAACTAGCGACGAGCAGTACTTC. It translates to CASRSATSDEQYF.

This clonotype was seen many times. The rearrangement links TRBV12-3 or TRBV12-4 to TRBJ1-2; weak D call: TRBD1 (5 bases). V was trimmed by 6 bases and J by 8 bases, leaving 16 bases between them. The CDR3 length is 13 residues. For the CDR3, the DNA is TGTGCCAGCAGGACGTCGGGAGGGGTAGGCTACACCTTC. Encoded protein: CASRTSGGVGYTF.

There are many counts of this clonotype. This rearrangement joins TRBV19 to TRBJ1-5, with a weak D call TRBD1 (6 bases). The germline V and J ends were trimmed by 4 bases and 2 bases, with 33 bases remaining between them. Per germline, CDR1 LNHDA and CDR2 SQIVND (reference sequence). This CDR3 is 22 amino acids long. In DNA, the CDR3 is TGTGCCAGTAGTACCGAACCGTCCTACAGGGAGATAAACGAAACGGGCAATCAGCCCCAGCATTTT. The encoded protein is CASSTEPSYREINETGNQPQHF.

This clonotype has only a few counts. The rearrangement links TRBV29-1 to TRBJ2-2; D perhaps matches TRBD1 (6 bases). Germline V lookup: CDR1 SQVTM, CDR2 ANQGSEA. The CDR3 consists of 15 residues. The V end was cut by 6 bases, the J end by 3 bases, with 17 bases between. Here the CDR3 reads CSVFLGARYTGELFF. As DNA, the CDR3 is TGCAGCGTCTTCCTGGGGGCACGGTACACCGGGGAGCTGTTTTTT.

The chain links TRBV7-6 to TRBJ2-7; D call uncertain. Germline CDR1 and CDR2: SGHVS and FNYEAQ. The CDR3 has 12 residues. V lost 1 base, J lost 8 bases, and 9 bases lay in between. This chain's CDR3 is CASSLVGAQQYF. The CDR3 bases are TGTGCCAGCAGCTTAGTGGGTGCCCAGCAGTACTTC.

This sequence joins TRBV18 and TRBJ2-7, with unresolved D. With 1 base removed from V and 5 bases from J, the gap between germline ends came to 9 bases. The CDR3 totals 13 residues. In germline, CDR1 is KGHSH, CDR2 LQKENI. In DNA, the CDR3 is TGTGCCAGCTCACCACGTTCAGGCGACGAGCAGTACTTC. This translates into CASSPRSGDEQYF.

The genes are TRBV2 and TRBJ1-3, with D unresolved. CDR3 length equals 11 residues. The V end lost 8 bases, the J end lost 10 bases, and 12 bases lay between the germline ends. In germline, CDR1 is SNHLY, CDR2 FYNNEI. The CDR3 sequence is CASYTRETIYF. Here the CDR3 DNA reads TGTGCCAGCTACACCCGGGAAACCATATATTTT.

The chain joins TRBV10-1 to TRBJ2-1; TRBD2 aligns across 8 bases. J gave up 5 bases and V 0 bases, and 6 bases lay outside the gene matches. The CDR3 runs to 16 residues. The V gene's germline CDR1 is WNHNN and CDR2 SYGVQD (reference sequence). CDR3 region: CASSESRGGNDNEQFF. The CDR3 DNA sequence: TGCGCCAGCAGTGAGTCACGCGGGGGGAACGACAATGAGCAGTTCTTC.

V usage is TRBV20-1 and J usage is TRBJ1-2, with D perhaps matching TRBD1 (6 bases). This CDR3 contains 15 residues. CDR1 is DFQATT and CDR2 is SNEGSKA in the germline V gene (reference sequence). The V and J ends lost 0 bases and 3 bases respectively, with 14 bases between them. Here the CDR3 DNA reads TGCAGTGCTAGAGATCAGCGGACAGTTTACTATGGCTACACCTTC. Its translation: CSARDQRTVYYGYTF.

This clonotype came up many times. This chain connects TRBV11-2 to TRBJ1-6, with a tentative D call TRBD1 (5 bases). The CDR3 is 15 amino acids. Germline V gives CDR1 SGHAT, CDR2 FQNNGV. The V gene lost 5 bases and the J gene lost 8 bases, with 16 bases spanning the gap. CDR3 in DNA: TGTGCCAGCAGCCCGTGGGACGCTGAGGATTCACCCCTCCACTTT. This sequence encodes CASSPWDAEDSPLHF.

This clonotype has at least ten counts. The V call is TRBV28, the J call TRBJ1-3; D not resolved. This CDR3 contains 13 residues. The V and J ends lost 2 bases and 7 bases respectively, with 9 bases between them. Germline lookup yields CDR1 MDHEN and CDR2 SYDVKM. CDR3 amino acids: CASSLILWNTIYF. The DNA of the CDR3 is TGTGCCAGCAGTTTAATCTTGTGGAACACCATATATTTT.